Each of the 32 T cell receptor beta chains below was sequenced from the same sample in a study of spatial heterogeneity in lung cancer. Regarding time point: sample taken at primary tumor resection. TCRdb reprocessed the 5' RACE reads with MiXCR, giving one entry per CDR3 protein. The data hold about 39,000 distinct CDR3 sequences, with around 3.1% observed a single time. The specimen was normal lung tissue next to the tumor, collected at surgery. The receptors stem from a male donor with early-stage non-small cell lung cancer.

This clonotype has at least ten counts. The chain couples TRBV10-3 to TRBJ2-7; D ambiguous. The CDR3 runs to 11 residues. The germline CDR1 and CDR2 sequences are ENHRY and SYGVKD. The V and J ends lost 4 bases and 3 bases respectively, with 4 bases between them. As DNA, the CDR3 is TGTGCCATCAGTGGGGACTACGAGCAGTACTTC. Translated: CAISGDYEQYF.

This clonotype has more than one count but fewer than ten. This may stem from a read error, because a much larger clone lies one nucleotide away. CDR3 amino acids: CASSATGIAVYEQYF. The CDR3 bases are TGCGCCAGCAGCGCAACCGGGATAGCCGTTTACGAGCAGTACTTC. This rearrangement joins TRBV5-1 to TRBJ2-7, with D maybe TRBD2 (5 bases). This CDR3 contains 15 residues. V was clipped by 4 bases and J by 4 bases, with 18 bases between them. Germline V gene sequence: CDR1 SGHRS, CDR2 YFSETQ.

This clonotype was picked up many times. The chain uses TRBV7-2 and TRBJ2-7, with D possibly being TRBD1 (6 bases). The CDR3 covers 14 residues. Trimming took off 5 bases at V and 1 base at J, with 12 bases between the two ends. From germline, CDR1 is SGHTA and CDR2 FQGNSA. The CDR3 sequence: CASSPVTGSYEQYF. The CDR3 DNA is TGTGCCAGCAGCCCAGTGACAGGTTCCTACGAGCAGTACTTC.

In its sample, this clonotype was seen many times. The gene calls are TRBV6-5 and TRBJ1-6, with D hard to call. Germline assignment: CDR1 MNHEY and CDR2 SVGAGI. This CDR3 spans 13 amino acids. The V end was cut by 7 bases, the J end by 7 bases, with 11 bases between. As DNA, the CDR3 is TGTGCCAGCACCGTAGGAGTAAATTCACCCCTCCACTTT. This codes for CASTVGVNSPLHF.

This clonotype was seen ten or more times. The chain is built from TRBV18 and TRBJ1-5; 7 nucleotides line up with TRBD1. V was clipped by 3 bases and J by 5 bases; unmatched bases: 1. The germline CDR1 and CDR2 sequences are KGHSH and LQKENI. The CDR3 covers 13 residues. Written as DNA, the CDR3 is TGTGCCAGCTCACCCAGGGGGGATCAGCCCCAGCATTTT. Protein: CASSPRGDQPQHF. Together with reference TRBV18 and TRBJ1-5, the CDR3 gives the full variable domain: NAGVMQNPRHLVRRRGQEARLRCSPMKGHSHVYWYRQLPEEGLKFMVYLQKENIIDESGMPKERFSAEFPKEGPSILRIQQVVRGDSAAYFCASSPRGDQPQHFGDGTRLSIL.

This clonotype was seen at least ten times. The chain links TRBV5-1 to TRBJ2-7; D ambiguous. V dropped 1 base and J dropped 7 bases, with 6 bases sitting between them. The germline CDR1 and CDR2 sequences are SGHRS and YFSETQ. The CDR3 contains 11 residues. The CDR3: CASSLLEEQYF. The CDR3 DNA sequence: TGCGCCAGCAGCTTGCTGGAGGAGCAGTACTTC. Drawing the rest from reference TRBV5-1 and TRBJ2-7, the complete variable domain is KAGVTQTPRYLIKTRGQQVTLSCSPISGHRSVSWYQQTPGQGLQFLFEYFSETQRNKGNFPGRFSGRQFSNSRSEMNVSTLELGDSALYLCASSLLEEQYFGPGTRLTVT.

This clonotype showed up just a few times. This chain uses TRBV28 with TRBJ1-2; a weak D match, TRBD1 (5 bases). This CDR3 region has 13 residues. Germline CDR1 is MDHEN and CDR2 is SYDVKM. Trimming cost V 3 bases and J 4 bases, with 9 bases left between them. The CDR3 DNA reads TGTGCCAGCAGTTTTGGGGGATCCTATGGCTACACCTTC. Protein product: CASSFGGSYGYTF.

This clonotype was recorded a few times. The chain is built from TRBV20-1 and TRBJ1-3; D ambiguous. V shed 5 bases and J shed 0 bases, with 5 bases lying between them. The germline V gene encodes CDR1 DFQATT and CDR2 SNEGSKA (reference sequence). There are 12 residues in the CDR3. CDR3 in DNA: TGCAGTGCTTGGGGCTCTGGAAACACCATATATTTT. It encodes CSAWGSGNTIYF.

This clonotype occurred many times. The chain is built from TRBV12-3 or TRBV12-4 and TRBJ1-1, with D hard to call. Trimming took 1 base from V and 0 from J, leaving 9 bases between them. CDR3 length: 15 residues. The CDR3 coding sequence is TGTGCCAGCAGTTTAGAGGCACGGATGAACACTGAAGCTTTCTTT. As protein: CASSLEARMNTEAFF.

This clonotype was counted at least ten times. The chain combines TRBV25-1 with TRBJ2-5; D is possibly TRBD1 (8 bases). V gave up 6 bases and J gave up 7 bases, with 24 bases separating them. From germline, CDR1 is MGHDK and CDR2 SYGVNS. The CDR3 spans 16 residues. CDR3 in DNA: TGTGCCAGCAGCCCAGGGGGCGGGGGTCAGAGGGTGACCCAGTACTTC. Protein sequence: CASSPGGGGQRVTQYF.

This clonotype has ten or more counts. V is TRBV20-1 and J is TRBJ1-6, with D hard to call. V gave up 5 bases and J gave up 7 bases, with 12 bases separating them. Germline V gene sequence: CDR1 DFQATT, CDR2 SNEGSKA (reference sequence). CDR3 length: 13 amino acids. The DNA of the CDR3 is TGCAGTGCTGGATCGACGGGGAATTCACCCCTCCACTTT. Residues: CSAGSTGNSPLHF.

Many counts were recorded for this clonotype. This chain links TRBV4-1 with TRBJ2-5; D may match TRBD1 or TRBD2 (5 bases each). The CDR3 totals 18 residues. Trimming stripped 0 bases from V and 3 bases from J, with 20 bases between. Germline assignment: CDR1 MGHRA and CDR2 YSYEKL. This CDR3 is CASSQEYRWEMVKETQYF. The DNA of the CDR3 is TGCGCCAGCAGCCAAGAGTACAGGTGGGAGATGGTTAAAGAGACCCAGTACTTC.

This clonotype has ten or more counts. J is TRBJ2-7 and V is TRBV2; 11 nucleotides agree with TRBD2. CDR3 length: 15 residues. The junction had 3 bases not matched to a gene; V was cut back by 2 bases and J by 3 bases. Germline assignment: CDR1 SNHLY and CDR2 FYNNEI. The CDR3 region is CASSEFGTSGYEQYF. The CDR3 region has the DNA TGTGCCAGCAGTGAATTTGGGACTAGCGGCTACGAGCAGTACTTC. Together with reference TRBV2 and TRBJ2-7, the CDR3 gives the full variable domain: EPEVTQTPSHQVTQMGQEVILRCVPISNHLYFYWYRQILGQKVEFLVSFYNNEISEKSEIFDDQFSVERPDGSNFTLKIRSTKLEDSAMYFCASSEFGTSGYEQYFGPGTRLTVT.

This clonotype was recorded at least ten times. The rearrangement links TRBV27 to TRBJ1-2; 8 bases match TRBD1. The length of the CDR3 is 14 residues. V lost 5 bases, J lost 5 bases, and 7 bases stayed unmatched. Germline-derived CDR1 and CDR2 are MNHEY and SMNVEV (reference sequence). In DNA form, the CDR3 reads TGTGCCAGCAGTCCGTTGGACAGGGCATATGGCTACACCTTC. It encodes CASSPLDRAYGYTF.

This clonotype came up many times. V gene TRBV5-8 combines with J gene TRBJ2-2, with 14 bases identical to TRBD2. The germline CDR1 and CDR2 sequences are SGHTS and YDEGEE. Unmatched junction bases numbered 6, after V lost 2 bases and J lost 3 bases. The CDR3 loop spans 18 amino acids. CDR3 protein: CASSFAGTSGGHTGELFF. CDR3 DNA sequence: TGTGCCAGCAGCTTCGCCGGGACTAGCGGGGGTCACACCGGGGAGCTGTTTTTT.

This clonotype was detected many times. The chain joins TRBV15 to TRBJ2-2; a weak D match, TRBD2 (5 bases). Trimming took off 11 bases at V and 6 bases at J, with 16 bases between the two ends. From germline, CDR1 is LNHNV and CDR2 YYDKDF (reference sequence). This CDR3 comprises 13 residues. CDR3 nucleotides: TGTGCCTCCGGTCGGGGAGAGTCCGGGGAGCTGTTTTTT. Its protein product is CASGRGESGELFF.

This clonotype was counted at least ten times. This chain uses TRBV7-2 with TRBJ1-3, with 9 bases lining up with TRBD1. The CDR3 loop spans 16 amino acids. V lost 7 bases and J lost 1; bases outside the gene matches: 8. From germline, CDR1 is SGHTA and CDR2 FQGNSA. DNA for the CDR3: TGTGCCAGCACCCAATCCGGGACAGGGTCTGGAAACACCATATATTTT. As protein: CASTQSGTGSGNTIYF.

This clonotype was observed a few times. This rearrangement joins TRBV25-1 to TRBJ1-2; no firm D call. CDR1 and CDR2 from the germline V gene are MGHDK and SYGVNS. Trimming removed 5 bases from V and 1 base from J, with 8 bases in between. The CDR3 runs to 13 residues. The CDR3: CASSPDFNYGYTF. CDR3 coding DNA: TGTGCCAGCAGTCCGGACTTTAACTATGGCTACACCTTC.

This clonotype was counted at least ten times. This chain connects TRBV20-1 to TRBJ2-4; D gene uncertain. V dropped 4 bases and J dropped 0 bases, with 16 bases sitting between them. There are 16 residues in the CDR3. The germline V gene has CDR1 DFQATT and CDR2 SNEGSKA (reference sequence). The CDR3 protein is CSAIGVVSLAKNIQYF. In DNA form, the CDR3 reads TGCAGTGCTATTGGCGTTGTTAGTCTAGCCAAAAACATTCAGTACTTC.

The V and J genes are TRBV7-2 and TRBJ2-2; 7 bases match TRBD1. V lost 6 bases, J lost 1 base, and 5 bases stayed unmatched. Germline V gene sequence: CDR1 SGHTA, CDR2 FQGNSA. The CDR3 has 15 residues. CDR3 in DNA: TGTGCCAGCAGTAGATGGACAGGGAACACCGGGGAGCTGTTTTTT. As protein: CASSRWTGNTGELFF.

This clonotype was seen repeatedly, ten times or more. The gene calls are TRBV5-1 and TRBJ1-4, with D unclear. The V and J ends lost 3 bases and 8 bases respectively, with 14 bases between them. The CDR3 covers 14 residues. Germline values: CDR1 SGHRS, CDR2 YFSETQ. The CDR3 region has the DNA TGCGCCAGCAGCTACGGGCTCCCTGTCGAAAAACTGTTTTTT. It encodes CASSYGLPVEKLFF.

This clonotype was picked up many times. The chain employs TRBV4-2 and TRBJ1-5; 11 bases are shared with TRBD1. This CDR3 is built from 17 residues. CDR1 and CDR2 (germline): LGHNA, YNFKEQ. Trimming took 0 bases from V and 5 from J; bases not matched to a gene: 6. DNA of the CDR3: TGTGCCAGCAGCCAAGATCTAGGACAGGGGGCATATCAGCCCCAGCATTTT. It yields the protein CASSQDLGQGAYQPQHF.

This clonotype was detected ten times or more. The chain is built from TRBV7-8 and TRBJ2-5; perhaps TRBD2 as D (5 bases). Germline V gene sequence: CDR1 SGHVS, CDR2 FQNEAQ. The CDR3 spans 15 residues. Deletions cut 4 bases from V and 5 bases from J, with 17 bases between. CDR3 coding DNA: TGTGCCAGCAGCTCCGGGCAACTAGGGATGGAGACCCAGTACTTC. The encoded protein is CASSSGQLGMETQYF.

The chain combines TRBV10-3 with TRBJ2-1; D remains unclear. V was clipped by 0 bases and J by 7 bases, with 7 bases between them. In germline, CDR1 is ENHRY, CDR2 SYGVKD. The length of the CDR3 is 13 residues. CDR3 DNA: TGTGCCATCAGTGAGTCGTACCCGAATGAGCAGTTCTTC. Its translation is CAISESYPNEQFF.

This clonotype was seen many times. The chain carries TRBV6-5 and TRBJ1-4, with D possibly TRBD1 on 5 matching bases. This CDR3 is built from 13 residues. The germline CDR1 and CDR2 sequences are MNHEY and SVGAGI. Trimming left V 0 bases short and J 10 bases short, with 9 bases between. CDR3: CASSYSSGGKLFF. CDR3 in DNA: TGTGCCAGCAGTTACTCTAGCGGGGGAAAACTGTTTTTT.

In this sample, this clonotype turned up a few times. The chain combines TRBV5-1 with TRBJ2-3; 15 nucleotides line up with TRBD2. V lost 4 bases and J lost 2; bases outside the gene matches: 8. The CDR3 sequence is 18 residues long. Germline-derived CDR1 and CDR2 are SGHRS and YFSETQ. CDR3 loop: CASSPGTSGRSPTDTQYF. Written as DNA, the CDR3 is TGCGCCAGCAGCCCGGGGACTAGCGGGAGGAGCCCCACAGATACGCAGTATTTT.

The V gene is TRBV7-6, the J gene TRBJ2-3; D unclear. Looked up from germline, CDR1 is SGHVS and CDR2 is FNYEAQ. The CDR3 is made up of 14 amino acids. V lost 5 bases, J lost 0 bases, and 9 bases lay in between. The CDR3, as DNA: TGTGCCAGCAGCCTTACGGTTAGCACAGATACGCAGTATTTT. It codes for CASSLTVSTDTQYF. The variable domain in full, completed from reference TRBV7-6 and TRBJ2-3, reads GAGVSQSPRYKVTKRGQDVALRCDPISGHVSLYWYRQALGQGPEFLTYFNYEAQQDKSGLPNDRFSAERPEGSISTLTIQRTEQRDSAMYRCASSLTVSTDTQYFGPGTRLTVL.

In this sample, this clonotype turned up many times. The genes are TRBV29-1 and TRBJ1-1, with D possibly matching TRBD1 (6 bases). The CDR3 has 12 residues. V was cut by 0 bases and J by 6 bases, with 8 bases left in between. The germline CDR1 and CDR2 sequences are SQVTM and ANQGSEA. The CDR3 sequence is CSVEDRGAEAFF. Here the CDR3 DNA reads TGCAGCGTTGAAGATAGGGGGGCTGAAGCTTTCTTT.

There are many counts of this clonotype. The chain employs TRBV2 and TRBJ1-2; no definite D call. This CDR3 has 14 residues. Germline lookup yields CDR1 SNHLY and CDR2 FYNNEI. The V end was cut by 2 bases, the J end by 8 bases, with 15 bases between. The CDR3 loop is CASSEIWGVDGYTF. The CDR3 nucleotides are TGTGCCAGCAGTGAAATTTGGGGAGTAGACGGCTACACCTTC.

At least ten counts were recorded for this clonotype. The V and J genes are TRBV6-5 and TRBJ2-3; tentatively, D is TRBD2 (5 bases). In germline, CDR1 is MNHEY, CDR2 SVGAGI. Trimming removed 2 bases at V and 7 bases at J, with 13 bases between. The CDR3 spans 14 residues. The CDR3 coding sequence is TGTGCCAGCAGTTACCGGGCTAGCCCCAATACGCAGTATTTT. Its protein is CASSYRASPNTQYF.

DNA for the CDR3: TGTGCCAGCTCACCGACAGGGAACACTGAAGCTTTCTTT. Its translation: CASSPTGNTEAFF. The chain combines TRBV18 with TRBJ1-1; D is possibly TRBD1 (6 bases). CDR3 length: 13 residues. Germline V CDR1 and CDR2: KGHSH, LQKENI. V shed 3 bases and J shed 1 base, with 6 bases lying between them.

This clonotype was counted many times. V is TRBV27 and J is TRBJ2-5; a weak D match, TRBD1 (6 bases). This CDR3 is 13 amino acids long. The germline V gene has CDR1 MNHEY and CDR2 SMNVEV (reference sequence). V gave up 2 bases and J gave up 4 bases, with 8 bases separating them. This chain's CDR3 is CASSLIRGETQYF. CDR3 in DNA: TGTGCCAGCAGTTTAATCAGGGGAGAGACCCAGTACTTC.